What follows are 27 T cell receptor beta chains derived from one specimen sequenced in a study of patients and donors after allogeneic stem cell transplantation. TCRdb re-derived calls from the RT-PCR reads in MiXCR, one entry per CDR3 protein. Seen here are 800,000 to 1,000,000 distinct CDR3 sequences, about a sixth observed once, and the top ten hold 5.5% to 6.5%. The material sequenced was blood, either unsorted or a sorted T cell fraction (not recorded which). The receptors derive from a human donor who was either an allogeneic HSCT recipient or a stem cell or donor lymphocyte infusion donor (not recorded which). It is not recorded whose cells these are; they may come from a transplant donor.

This clonotype was seen ten or more times. The genes are TRBV12-3 or TRBV12-4 and TRBJ2-5, with D maybe TRBD1 (5 bases). The V end was cut by 6 bases, the J end by 5 bases, with 13 bases between. CDR3 length: 13 amino acids. Here the CDR3 DNA reads TGTGCCAGCAGGAGACAGCTTTGGGAGACCCAGTACTTC. It yields the protein CASRRQLWETQYF.

This clonotype was counted a few times. The chain employs TRBV20-1 and TRBJ1-1, with D unclear. In germline, CDR1 is DFQATT, CDR2 SNEGSKA (reference sequence). The CDR3 has 13 amino acids. Deletions cut 0 bases from V and 1 base from J, with 6 bases between. CDR3 nucleotides: TGCAGTGCTAGAGATATGAGGAACACTGAAGCTTTCTTT. Protein sequence: CSARDMRNTEAFF.

Only a few counts were recorded for this clonotype. This chain connects TRBV2 to TRBJ2-3; D might be TRBD1 (6 bases). Deletions cut 9 bases from V and 0 bases from J, with 10 bases between. Germline V gives CDR1 SNHLY, CDR2 FYNNEI. This CDR3 comprises 13 residues. CDR3 sequence: CARRTDSTDTQYF. The CDR3 nucleotides are TGTGCCAGAAGGACAGACAGCACAGATACGCAGTATTTT.

There are a few counts of this clonotype. DNA of the CDR3: TGTGCCAGCAGCCAGGGACTAGTTAGCACAGATACGCAGTATTTT. It is translated as CASSQGLVSTDTQYF. The chain is built from TRBV5-6 and TRBJ2-3, with 8 bases aligning to TRBD2. The CDR3 runs to 15 residues. The V gene's germline CDR1 is SGHDT and CDR2 YYEEEE. V lost 4 bases, J lost 0 bases, and 4 bases stayed unmatched.

This clonotype has only a few counts. This chain's CDR3 is CATLRVNTEAFF. The CDR3 nucleotides read TGTGCCACCCTCCGGGTGAACACTGAAGCTTTCTTT. The chain recombines TRBV2 with TRBJ1-1; D uncertain. In germline, CDR1 is SNHLY, CDR2 FYNNEI. The CDR3 length is 12 residues. Trimming cost V 10 bases and J 0 bases, with 9 bases left between them.

This clonotype was detected a few times. This sequence joins TRBV12-3 or TRBV12-4 and TRBJ2-3, with 9 bases identical to TRBD1. J lost 3 bases, V lost 5 bases, and 6 bases had no gene match. There are 15 residues in the CDR3. The CDR3 DNA is TGTGCCAGCAGTCAACGGGACAGGGAAACAGATACGCAGTATTTT. Its protein product is CASSQRDRETDTQYF.

The sample holds a few counts of this clonotype. V gene TRBV4-3 combines with J gene TRBJ1-1; TRBD1 matches at 7 bases. Trimming cost V 0 bases and J 3 bases; bases outside gene matches: 4. CDR3 length: 15 amino acids. The germline gives CDR1 LGHNA, CDR2 YSLEER. The DNA for the CDR3 is TGCGCCAGCAGCCAAGAAGGGGGCCCTTACACTGAAGCTTTCTTT. This translates into CASSQEGGPYTEAFF.

This chain uses TRBV12-5 with TRBJ2-7, with TRBD2 matching over 11 bases. The CDR3 covers 16 residues. CDR1 and CDR2 from the germline V gene are LGHNT and FRNRAP. Trimming removed 4 bases from V and 3 bases from J; junction bases left unmatched: 8. The CDR3 spells CASGSIAGTSGYEQYF. The CDR3, as DNA: TGTGCTAGTGGTTCCATTGCCGGGACTAGCGGCTACGAGCAGTACTTC.

The chain is built from TRBV12-3 or TRBV12-4 and TRBJ1-1; 9 nucleotides line up with TRBD1. V lost 6 bases to trimming and J lost 5 bases; unmatched junction nucleotides: 16. There are 17 residues in the CDR3. CDR3 DNA sequence: TGTGCCAGCAGCATGAGCCAGACAGGGGGTCGGGGAACTGAAGCTTTCTTT. Its translation is CASSMSQTGGRGTEAFF.

This clonotype has more than one count but fewer than ten. The rearrangement joins TRBV5-1 to TRBJ2-7, with TRBD1 matching 7 bases. CDR1 SGHRS and CDR2 YFSETQ come from the germline V gene. The CDR3 sequence is 16 residues long. V was pared by 0 bases and J by 2 bases, with 8 bases of the junction left unmatched. CDR3 amino acids: CASSLVSGQNPYEQYF. CDR3 DNA: TGCGCCAGCAGCTTGGTTTCGGGACAGAATCCCTACGAGCAGTACTTC.

The V gene is TRBV6-2 or TRBV6-3, the J gene TRBJ1-5; D perhaps matches TRBD1 (5 bases). The CDR3 consists of 16 residues. V shed 4 bases and J shed 6 bases, with 19 bases lying between them. CDR1 MNHEY and CDR2 SVGEGT come from the germline V gene. The CDR3, as DNA: TGTGCCAGCAGTTCTTTTCGGGACGCGGGGGGTCAGCCCCAGCATTTT. Its protein is CASSSFRDAGGQPQHF.

This clonotype was detected a few times. The chain recombines TRBV2 with TRBJ2-3, with 10 bases identical to TRBD2. Unmatched junction bases numbered 3, after V lost 1 base and J lost 2 bases. CDR1 is SNHLY and CDR2 is FYNNEI in the germline V gene. This CDR3 is 16 amino acids long. The CDR3 here is CASSEEGLAITDTQYF. The DNA of the CDR3 is TGTGCCAGCAGTGAAGAGGGACTAGCGATCACAGATACGCAGTATTTT.

J is TRBJ2-1 and V is TRBV27; TRBD2 aligns across 8 bases. Trimming cost V 4 bases and J 4 bases; bases outside gene matches: 12. Germline CDR1 and CDR2: MNHEY and SMNVEV (reference sequence). The CDR3 length is 17 residues. Written as DNA, the CDR3 is TGTGCCAGCAGTTCCCCCGGGGGCGGGGGGATTTACAATGAGCAGTTCTTC. Its protein is CASSSPGGGGIYNEQFF.

This clonotype was picked up a small number of times. The rearrangement links TRBV7-2 to TRBJ2-5; 7 bases are a match to TRBD2. CDR1 and CDR2 (germline): SGHTA, FQGNSA. V was pared by 5 bases and J by 3 bases, with 12 bases of the junction left unmatched. The CDR3 runs to 16 residues. The CDR3 loop reads CASSNFFGTNEETQYF. The CDR3 DNA follows: TGTGCCAGCAGCAACTTTTTCGGGACTAACGAAGAGACCCAGTACTTC.

This chain connects TRBV19 to TRBJ2-1; 7 bases are shared with TRBD2. CDR3 length equals 15 residues. V lost 4 bases, J lost 2 bases, and 5 bases stayed unmatched. Germline V CDR1 and CDR2: LNHDA, SQIVND (reference sequence). The CDR3 coding sequence is TGTGCCAGTAGTAAGGCTAGCGGTACCTACAATGAGCAGTTCTTC. It specifies CASSKASGTYNEQFF.

This clonotype was seen a handful of times. V is TRBV12-3 or TRBV12-4 and J is TRBJ2-2; the match to TRBD1 covers 7 bases. J lost 0 bases, V lost 8 bases, and 21 bases had no gene match. This CDR3 has 20 amino acids. Written as DNA, the CDR3 is TGTGCCAGCGGCTTAGAATACAGGGGTGACCCTGCAACGAACACCGGGGAGCTGTTTTTT. It codes for CASGLEYRGDPATNTGELFF.

This clonotype was found a few times. The V call is TRBV5-1, the J call TRBJ2-1; possibly TRBD2 for D (5 bases). The CDR3 spans 13 residues. The V gene lost 6 bases and the J gene lost 9 bases, with 16 bases spanning the gap. Germline CDR1 reads SGHRS; CDR2 reads YFSETQ. This CDR3 reads CASKPGTSPEQFF. Written as DNA, the CDR3 is TGCGCCAGCAAACCGGGAACGTCCCCTGAGCAGTTCTTC.

This clonotype showed up just a few times. This sequence joins TRBV12-3 or TRBV12-4 and TRBJ2-2, with 8 nucleotides matching TRBD1. V lost 5 bases to trimming and J lost 3 bases; unmatched junction nucleotides: 2. The length of the CDR3 is 14 residues. CDR3 DNA: TGTGCCAGCAGTACAGGGGGACACACCGGGGAGCTGTTTTTT. It codes for CASSTGGHTGELFF.

The V gene is TRBV5-1, the J gene TRBJ2-7; 14 bases fit TRBD2. The CDR3 loop spans 18 amino acids. In germline, CDR1 is SGHRS, CDR2 YFSETQ. Germline trimming cut 0 bases from V and 0 bases from J; bases unmatched to any gene: 5. The CDR3 protein is CASSLVGLAGELSYEQYF. CDR3 sequence (DNA): TGCGCCAGCAGCTTGGTGGGACTAGCGGGAGAGCTCTCCTACGAGCAGTACTTC. Variable domain in full (rest from reference TRBV5-1 and TRBJ2-7): KAGVTQTPRYLIKTRGQQVTLSCSPISGHRSVSWYQQTPGQGLQFLFEYFSETQRNKGNFPGRFSGRQFSNSRSEMNVSTLELGDSALYLCASSLVGLAGELSYEQYFGPGTRLTVT.

This clonotype was detected only a few times. The chain combines TRBV7-9 with TRBJ1-5, with D possibly being TRBD1 (5 bases). This CDR3 spans 15 amino acids. The V and J ends lost 5 bases and 2 bases respectively, with 13 bases between them. From germline, CDR1 is SEHNR and CDR2 FQNEAQ (reference sequence). CDR3 DNA sequence: TGTGCCAGCAGCGGGGGAATAGCGGGCAATCAGCCCCAGCATTTT. This gives the protein CASSGGIAGNQPQHF.

This clonotype was seen a few times. The chain has TRBV20-1 and TRBJ2-7; D ambiguous. Germline-derived CDR1 and CDR2 are DFQATT and SNEGSKA (reference sequence). Trimming removed 1 base from V and 3 bases from J, with 13 bases in between. This CDR3 has 14 residues. The CDR3: CSARARIPDYEQYF. CDR3 bases: TGCAGTGCTAGAGCTAGGATACCGGACTACGAGCAGTACTTC.

This clonotype was observed a few times. The V gene is TRBV9, the J gene TRBJ1-6; D perhaps matches TRBD1 (6 bases). With 0 bases removed from V and 7 bases from J, the gap between germline ends came to 11 bases. There are 15 residues in the CDR3. Germline V gives CDR1 SGDLS, CDR2 YYNGEE. Here the CDR3 reads CASSVADRKNSPLHF. CDR3 nucleotides: TGTGCCAGCAGCGTAGCTGACAGGAAGAATTCACCCCTCCACTTT.

The chain uses TRBV20-1 and TRBJ2-7, with TRBD1 matching 7 bases. V lost 3 bases to trimming and J lost 5 bases; unmatched junction nucleotides: 16. This CDR3 is built from 16 residues. The germline V gene has CDR1 DFQATT and CDR2 SNEGSKA (reference sequence). CDR3 protein: CSAREEDRVIVHEQYF. DNA of the CDR3: TGCAGTGCTAGGGAGGAAGACAGGGTGATTGTCCACGAGCAGTACTTC.

This clonotype was recorded a few times. The J gene is TRBJ2-2, the V gene TRBV5-1; D may be TRBD1 (7 bases). CDR1 and CDR2 from the germline V gene are SGHRS and YFSETQ. The CDR3 spans 15 residues. V lost 3 bases, J lost 3 bases, and 12 bases lay in between. The CDR3: CASSSFRGDTGELFF. The CDR3 DNA is TGCGCCAGCAGCTCCTTCAGGGGGGACACCGGGGAGCTGTTTTTT. The full variable domain, rest sourced from reference TRBV5-1 and TRBJ2-2, is KAGVTQTPRYLIKTRGQQVTLSCSPISGHRSVSWYQQTPGQGLQFLFEYFSETQRNKGNFPGRFSGRQFSNSRSEMNVSTLELGDSALYLCASSSFRGDTGELFFGEGSRLTVL.

The chain joins TRBV20-1 to TRBJ2-7, with D perhaps matching TRBD2 (6 bases). V shed 4 bases and J shed 4 bases, with 20 bases lying between them. This CDR3 region has 15 residues. Germline CDR1 is DFQATT and CDR2 is SNEGSKA (reference sequence). For the CDR3, the DNA is TGCAGTGCTAACCCCGTCGCGGGAACCAAATACGAGCAGTACTTC. This sequence encodes CSANPVAGTKYEQYF.

This clonotype was detected a few times. The V and J genes are TRBV12-3 or TRBV12-4 and TRBJ2-5; 12 bases are a match to TRBD2. V dropped 3 bases and J dropped 7; count of bases not matched to a gene: 12. This CDR3 is built from 17 residues. In DNA, the CDR3 is TGTGCCAGCAGTTTCTTATCTAGCGGGGGGGCCGCGAGGACCCAGTACTTC. Residues: CASSFLSSGGAARTQYF.

The chain joins TRBV7-8 to TRBJ1-5, with D possibly being TRBD1 (6 bases). The V end lost 5 bases, the J end lost 0 bases, and 17 bases lay between the germline ends. This CDR3 region has 17 residues. CDR1 and CDR2 from the germline V gene are SGHVS and FQNEAQ. CDR3 DNA sequence: TGTGCCAGCAGCCCGGACAGTAGTCTGTATAGCAATCAGCCCCAGCATTTT. Protein product: CASSPDSSLYSNQPQHF. Full variable domain (missing parts from reference TRBV7-8 and TRBJ1-5): GAGVSQSPRYKVAKRGQDVALRCDPISGHVSLFWYQQALGQGPEFLTYFQNEAQLDKSGLPSDRFFAERPEGSVSTLKIQRTQQEDSAVYLCASSPDSSLYSNQPQHFGDGTRLSIL.